This T cell receptor (beta chain) appears in the sequencing data of a study of T-cell reconstitution after alpha-beta-depleted transplantation in children. As it was prepared, the TCRbeta library received unique molecular identifiers. TCRdb fed the PCR reads into MiXCR, producing one record per CDR3 protein. The sample comprises more than 400,000 distinct CDR3 sequences, over 10% of which are singletons, and around 15% rests with the top ten. There are a few counts of this clonotype. Its antigen is not identified. The germline V gene has CDR1 SGHTA and CDR2 FQGNSA. The CDR3 runs 16 residues. V lost 4 bases, J lost 4 bases, and 5 bases stayed unmatched. Study-wide results and caveats: Surviving recipient T cells and thymic progenitors accounted for the high day-60 TCRbeta diversity observed in some patients. Hyperexpanded clones declined; after one year, newly produced T cells mostly supplied diversity. Expanded graft clones, several hundred of them, were reportedly the source of alpha-beta T cells about two months after transplant.

The receptor was derived from a female patient aged 2-15 years who had a stem cell transplant for aplastic anemia, so the T cells may come from the graft donor. Sequencing was performed on PBMCs, mostly from graft donor cells, taken 180 days after TCRalphabeta/CD19-depleted stem cell transplant. The chain uses TRBV7-2 and TRBJ2-2; 11 positions agree with TRBD1. The CDR3 is CASSSGQGASTGELFF. The CDR3 DNA sequence: TGTGCCAGCAGCTCCGGACAGGGGGCTAGCACCGGGGAGCTGTTTTTT. Full variable domain (missing parts from reference TRBV7-2 and TRBJ2-2): GAGVSQSPSNKVTEKGKDVELRCDPISGHTALYWYRQSLGQGLEFLIYFQGNSAPDKSGLPSDRFSAERTGGSVSTLTIQRTQQEDSAVYLCASSSGQGASTGELFFGEGSRLTVL.